The sequence of this T cell receptor beta chain was determined in a study of shared clonotypes between healthy human individuals (dated by TCRdb to the early 2020s). Broadly, across the study: A few men and a couple of women, aged 18 to 49 years, made up the cohort. For each donor, CD4 naive and CD4 memory were each given three plates, CD8 naive was given two plates, and CD8 memory was given one plate. Each donor's leukapheresis produced roughly between about 0.8 and 8.9 billion PBMCs. The study deeply sequenced blood TCR repertoires of 5 or 6 healthy adults to estimate repertoire size and the extent of clonotype sharing between individuals. To increase sequencing depth and limit assay-specific biases, TCR repertoire library preparation and sequencing were carried out by different laboratories using diverse techniques.

What the research found in general, with its limitations: Sampling was restricted to blood, and TCR repertoires in tissues likely differ from the TCR repertoires found in blood. Higher generation probabilities were observed for clonotypes shared by all four sorted-subset donors than for non-shared clonotypes. When a few donors were compared, the shared fraction of clonotypes was 5% to 6.5% for naive CD4, 3.5% to 4% for naive CD8, about 2.5% for memory CD4, and about 0.36% for memory CD8. The small number of donors limited the genetic and exposure-history diversity represented. Even with the large sequencing depth, rarefaction of the sorted-subset datasets indicated that sequencing was incomplete. Based on pairwise subsampling, the degree of clonotype sharing among donors was expected to be affected by sequencing depth. Naive subsets generally had larger estimated clonotype richness than memory subsets did.

The germline V gene gives CDR1 as SGDLS and CDR2 as YYNGEE. Taken from cysteine to phenylalanine, the CDR3 has 14 residues. Only the CDR3 DNA stays, 42 bases, in frame from base 1. The germline V and J ends show losses of 6 bases and 3 bases respectively, and no gene match explains 6 bases of the junction. Healthy HIV-negative adults with no recently reported acute infections or vaccinations were included as donors. Only Caucasian adults living in Nashville, Tennessee, USA were represented among the donors. CD4+ T cells were enriched by magnetic negative selection; naive cells were then positively selected on CD45RA, and the negative fraction formed the memory subset. Blood was collected by leukapheresis, and PBMCs were isolated by Ficoll-Histopaque density gradient centrifugation and then cryopreserved in liquid nitrogen vapor phase. Analytical flow cytometry was used to check the purity and quantity of each magnetically sorted T cell population. Genomic DNA was isolated from each sorted fraction and quantified by UV absorbance on a Nanodrop 2000c.

Notes on this clone: The antigen this receptor binds is unknown. No much larger clone is present one base from it, and per-base qualities are unavailable.

Using the deep immunoSEQ assay, TCR CDR3 regions were amplified from genomic DNA by multiplex PCR. Genomic DNA extracted from each cell subset was distributed evenly over all wells of several immunoSEQ 96-well plates, and each plate served as one replicate. For sorted subsets, each replicate PCR was loaded with about 0.2 ug genomic DNA, equivalent to some 27,000 T cell genomes. The purified libraries were quantified using a Qubit 3.0 fluorometer, sized with a Bioanalyzer 2100, and then quantified again using the KAPA Library Quantification kit. A separate single-read 150-cycle Illumina NextSeq 550 flow cell was used to sequence each immunoSEQ 96-well plate. For the original study's pipeline: Because only junctional sequences without quality scores were contained in the immunoSEQ output, filtering matching that applied to full-length reads could not be performed. Sequences were annotated with PyIR, a Python wrapper for IgBLAST v1.9, using IMGT germline references to assign V/J genes and CDR3. Reads were filtered out if the reads had weak V/J assignments (E-value above 1e-6), no CDR3, stop codons, out-of-frame junctions, or ambiguous translated residues. V3J clonotypes were defined as sequences sharing an identical inferred V gene, J gene, and CDR3 amino acid sequence. To compute the percentage overlap between repertoires, the number of shared unique clonotypes was divided by the size of the smaller repertoire. Three approaches were used to assess repertoire richness: RTK rarefaction, the Chao1 estimator, and Recon v2.1 estimates of unobserved clonotypes. OLGA was used to compute generation probabilities for all TCRbeta clonotypes that the gDNA method yielded from a few donors. This is the immuneACCESS table as TCRdb keeps it, with only in-frame sequences that have V and J called. A part of the clones is gone; compared with another copy, unresolved V genes explain less than half, and the rest is unexplained. D and trimming come from the DNA, and the V and J calls and clone size come from that table. Counted in this sample were millions of clones; 85% to 95% of them appeared once. The ten top clones hold 0.1% to 0.15% of the sample.

The source of this sequence is a man younger than 35 in good health. This sequence uses TRBV9 and TRBJ2-1; TRBD1 agrees with 7 junctional bases. Sequenced: naive CD4+ T cells sorted from blood. The cell subset or site label, read with the paper, signifies: CD45RA+ positively selected. CDR3 loop: CASTPGQNYNEQFF. The nucleotides read TGTGCCAGCACGCCGGGACAGAACTACAATGAGCAGTTCTTC.